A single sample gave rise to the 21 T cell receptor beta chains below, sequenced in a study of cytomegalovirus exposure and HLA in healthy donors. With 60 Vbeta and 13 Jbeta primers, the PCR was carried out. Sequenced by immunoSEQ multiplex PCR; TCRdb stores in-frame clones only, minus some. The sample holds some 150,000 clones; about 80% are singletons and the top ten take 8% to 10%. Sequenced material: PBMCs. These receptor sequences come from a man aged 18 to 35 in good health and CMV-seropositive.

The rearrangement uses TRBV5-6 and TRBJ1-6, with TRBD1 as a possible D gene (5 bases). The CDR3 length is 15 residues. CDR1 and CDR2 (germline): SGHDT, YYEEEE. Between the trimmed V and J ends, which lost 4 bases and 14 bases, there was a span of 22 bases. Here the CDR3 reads CASSRGGVEAITLHF. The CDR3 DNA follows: TGTGCCAGCAGCCGGGGGGGGGTGGAGGCTATCACCCTCCACTTT.

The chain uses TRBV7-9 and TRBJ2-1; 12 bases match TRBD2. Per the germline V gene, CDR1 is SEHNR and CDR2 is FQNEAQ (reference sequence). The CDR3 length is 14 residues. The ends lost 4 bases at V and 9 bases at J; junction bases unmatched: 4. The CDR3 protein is CASSSSGRAFEQFF. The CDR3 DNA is TGTGCCAGCAGCTCTAGCGGGAGGGCCTTTGAGCAGTTCTTC. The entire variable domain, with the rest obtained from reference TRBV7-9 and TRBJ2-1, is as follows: DTGVSQNPRHKITKRGQNVTFRCDPISEHNRLYWYRQTLGQGPEFLTYFQNEAQLEKSRLLSDRFSAERPKGSFSTLEIQRTEQGDSAMYLCASSSSGRAFEQFFGPGTRLTVL.

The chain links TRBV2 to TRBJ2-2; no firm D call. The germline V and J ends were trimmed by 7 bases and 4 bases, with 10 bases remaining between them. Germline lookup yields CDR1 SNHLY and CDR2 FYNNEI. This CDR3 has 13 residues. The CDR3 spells CASKRDPTGELFF. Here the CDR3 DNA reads TGTGCCAGCAAGAGAGATCCCACCGGGGAGCTGTTTTTT.

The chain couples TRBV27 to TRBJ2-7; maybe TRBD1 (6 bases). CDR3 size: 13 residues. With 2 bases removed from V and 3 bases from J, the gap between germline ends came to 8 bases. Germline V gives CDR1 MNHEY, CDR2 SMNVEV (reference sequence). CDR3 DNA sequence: TGTGCCAGCAGTTTAACCAGGGGCTACGAGCAGTACTTC. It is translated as CASSLTRGYEQYF.

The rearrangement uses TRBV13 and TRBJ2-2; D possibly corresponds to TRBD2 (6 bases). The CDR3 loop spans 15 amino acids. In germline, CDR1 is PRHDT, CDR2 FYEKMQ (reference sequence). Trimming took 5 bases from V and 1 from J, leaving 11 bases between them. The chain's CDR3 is CASSGAGGNTGELFF. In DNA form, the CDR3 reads TGTGCCAGCAGCGGGGCCGGGGGGAACACCGGGGAGCTGTTTTTT.

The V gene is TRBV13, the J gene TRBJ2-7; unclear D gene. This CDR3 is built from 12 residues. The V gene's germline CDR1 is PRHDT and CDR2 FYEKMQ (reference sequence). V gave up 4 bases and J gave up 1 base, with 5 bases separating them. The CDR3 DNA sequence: TGTGCCAGCAGCTCCGGGTCCTACGAGCAGTACTTC. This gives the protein CASSSGSYEQYF.

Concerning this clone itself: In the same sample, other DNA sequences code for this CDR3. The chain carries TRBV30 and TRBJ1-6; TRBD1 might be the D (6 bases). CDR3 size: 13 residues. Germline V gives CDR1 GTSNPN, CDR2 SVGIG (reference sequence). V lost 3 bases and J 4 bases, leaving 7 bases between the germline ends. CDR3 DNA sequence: TGTGCCTGGAGAGGACAGTATAATTCACCCCTCCACTTT. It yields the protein CAWRGQYNSPLHF.

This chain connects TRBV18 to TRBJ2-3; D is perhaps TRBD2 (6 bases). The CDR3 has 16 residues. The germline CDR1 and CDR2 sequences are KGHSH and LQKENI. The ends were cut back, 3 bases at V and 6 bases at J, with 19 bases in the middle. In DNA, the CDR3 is TGTGCCAGCTCACCTCCCCGGGGTAGCGCGGGGGATACGCAGTATTTT. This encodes CASSPPRGSAGDTQYF.

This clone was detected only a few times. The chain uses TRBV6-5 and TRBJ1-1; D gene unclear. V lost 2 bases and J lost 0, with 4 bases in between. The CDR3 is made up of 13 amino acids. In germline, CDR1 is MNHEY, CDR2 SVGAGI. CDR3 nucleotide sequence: TGTGCCAGCAGTTACGAGCTGAACACTGAAGCTTTCTTT. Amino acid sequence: CASSYELNTEAFF.

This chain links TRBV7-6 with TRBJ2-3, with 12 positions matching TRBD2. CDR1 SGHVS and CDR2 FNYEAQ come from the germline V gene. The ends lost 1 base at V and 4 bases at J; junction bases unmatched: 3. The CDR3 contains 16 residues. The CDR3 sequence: CASSLEASGGADTQYF. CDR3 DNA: TGTGCCAGCAGCTTAGAGGCTAGCGGGGGGGCAGATACGCAGTATTTT.

The CDR3: CASSPRVNTEAFF. CDR3 sequence (DNA): TGCGCCAGCAGCCCCAGGGTTAACACTGAAGCTTTCTTT. The chain couples TRBV4-1 to TRBJ1-1, with D perhaps matching TRBD1 (5 bases). V lost 4 bases and J 2 bases, leaving 8 bases between the germline ends. This CDR3 contains 13 residues. CDR1 and CDR2 (germline): MGHRA, YSYEKL.

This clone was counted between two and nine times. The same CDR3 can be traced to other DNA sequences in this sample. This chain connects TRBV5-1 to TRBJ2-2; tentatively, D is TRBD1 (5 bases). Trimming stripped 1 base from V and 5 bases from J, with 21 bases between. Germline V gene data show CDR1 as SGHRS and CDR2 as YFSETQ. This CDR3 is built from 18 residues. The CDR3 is CASSLSASSGRWTGELFF. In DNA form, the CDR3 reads TGCGCCAGCAGCTTGTCGGCGTCGTCAGGGCGGTGGACCGGGGAGCTGTTTTTT. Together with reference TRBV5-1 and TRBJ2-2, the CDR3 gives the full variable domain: KAGVTQTPRYLIKTRGQQVTLSCSPISGHRSVSWYQQTPGQGLQFLFEYFSETQRNKGNFPGRFSGRQFSNSRSEMNVSTLELGDSALYLCASSLSASSGRWTGELFFGEGSRLTVL.

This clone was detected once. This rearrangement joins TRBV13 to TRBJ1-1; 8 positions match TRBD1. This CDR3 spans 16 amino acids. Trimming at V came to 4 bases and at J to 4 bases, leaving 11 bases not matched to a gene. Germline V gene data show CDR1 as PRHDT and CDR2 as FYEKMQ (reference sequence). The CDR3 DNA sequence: TGTGCCAGCAGCTCGGACGATAATGACAGGGGCACTGAAGCTTTCTTT. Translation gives CASSSDDNDRGTEAFF.

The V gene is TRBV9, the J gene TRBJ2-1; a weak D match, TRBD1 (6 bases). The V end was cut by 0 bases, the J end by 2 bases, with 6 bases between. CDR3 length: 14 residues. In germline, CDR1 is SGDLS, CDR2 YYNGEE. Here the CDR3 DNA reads TGTGCCAGCAGCGTAGGACAGGCCTACAATGAGCAGTTCTTC. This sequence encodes CASSVGQAYNEQFF.

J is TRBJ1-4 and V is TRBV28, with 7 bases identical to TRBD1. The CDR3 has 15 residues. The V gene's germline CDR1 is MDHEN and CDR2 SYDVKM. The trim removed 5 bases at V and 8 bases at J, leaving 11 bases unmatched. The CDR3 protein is CASSTPQGGSEKLFF. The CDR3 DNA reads TGTGCCAGCAGTACCCCCCAGGGGGGTTCGGAAAAACTGTTTTTT.

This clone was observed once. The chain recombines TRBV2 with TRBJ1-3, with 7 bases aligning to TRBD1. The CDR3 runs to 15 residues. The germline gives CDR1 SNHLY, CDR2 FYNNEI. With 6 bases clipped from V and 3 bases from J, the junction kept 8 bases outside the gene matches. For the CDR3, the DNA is TGTGCCAGCAGCGCGACAGGGTTTAATGGAAACACCATATATTTT. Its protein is CASSATGFNGNTIYF.

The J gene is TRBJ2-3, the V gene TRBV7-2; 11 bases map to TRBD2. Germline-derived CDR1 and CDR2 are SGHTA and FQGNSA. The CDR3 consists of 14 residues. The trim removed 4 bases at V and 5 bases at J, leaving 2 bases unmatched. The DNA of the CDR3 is TGTGCCAGCAGCTCCGGACTAGCGGGAGATACGCAGTATTTT. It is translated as CASSSGLAGDTQYF.

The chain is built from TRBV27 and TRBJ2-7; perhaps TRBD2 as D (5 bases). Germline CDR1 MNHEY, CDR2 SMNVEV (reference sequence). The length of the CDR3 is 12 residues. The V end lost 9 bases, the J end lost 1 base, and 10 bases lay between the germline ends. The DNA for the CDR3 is TGTGCCAGTAGGACGGGATCCTACGAGCAGTACTTC. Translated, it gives CASRTGSYEQYF.

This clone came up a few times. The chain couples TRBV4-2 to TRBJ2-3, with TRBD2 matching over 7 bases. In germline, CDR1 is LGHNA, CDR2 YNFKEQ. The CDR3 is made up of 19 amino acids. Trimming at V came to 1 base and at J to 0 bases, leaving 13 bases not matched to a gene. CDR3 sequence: CASSQGVQRGVASTDTQYF. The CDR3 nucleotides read TGTGCCAGCAGCCAAGGTGTACAGCGGGGAGTGGCTAGCACAGATACGCAGTATTTT.

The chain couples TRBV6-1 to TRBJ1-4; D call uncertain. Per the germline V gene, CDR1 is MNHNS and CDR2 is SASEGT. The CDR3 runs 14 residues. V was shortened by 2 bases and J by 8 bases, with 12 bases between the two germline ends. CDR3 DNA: TGTGCCAGCAGTGAATGGGGAGGGAAAGAAAAACTGTTTTTT. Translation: CASSEWGGKEKLFF.

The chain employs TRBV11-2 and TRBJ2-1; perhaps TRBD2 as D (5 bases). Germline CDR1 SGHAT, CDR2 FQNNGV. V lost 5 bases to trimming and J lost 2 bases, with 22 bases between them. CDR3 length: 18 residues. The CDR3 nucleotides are TGTGCCAGCAGCCGCCGAGGGCTAATAAATAAAACCTACAATGAGCAGTTCTTC. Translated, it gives CASSRRGLINKTYNEQFF.